A selection of T cell receptor beta chains follows, all from one sample in a study of cytomegalovirus exposure and HLA in healthy donors. TCRdb's copy holds only in-frame clones and misses some; the assay was immunoSEQ multiplex PCR. The profile shows around 120,000 clones, about 80% of them singletons. Sequencing was performed on PBMCs. The receptors here all came from a man aged 18 to 30 in good health and CMV-seronegative. Each CDR3 is given with its conserved first and last residue. D genes are given only for firm matches. Clone size is stated in some rows and not others, as once, few, many or a class when expanded.

d_call clone_size j_call v_call cdr3_nt cdr3_aa
. . TRBJ1-2 TRBV7-8 TGTGCCAGCAGCCCCCGGGAGGGGTCGCATGGCTACACCTTC CASSPREGSHGYTF
TRBD2 . TRBJ2-3 TRBV5-6 TGTGCCAGCAGCTTCCGGACTAGCGGGACGGTAGATACGCAGTATTTT CASSFRTSGTVDTQYF
. . TRBJ1-5 TRBV28 TGTGCCAGCAGTTCCTTTGATCAGCCCCAGCATTTT CASSSFDQPQHF
TRBD1 . TRBJ2-7 TRBV27 TGTGCCAGCGGTCTTTCCGGGGACAGGTCCTACGAGCAGTACTTC CASGLSGDRSYEQYF
. once TRBJ2-3 TRBV2 TGTGCCAGCACCGCGGCGGCAGATACGCAGTATTTT CASTAAADTQYF
TRBD2 . TRBJ2-7 TRBV11-2 TGTGCCAGCTTGGGGACTAGCGGATACCCCTACGAGCAGTACTTC CASLGTSGYPYEQYF
TRBD1 . TRBJ2-7 TRBV4-1 TGCGCCAGCAGCCAAGATCTACCTTCCGGGACAGGGGGTTACGAGCAGTACTTC CASSQDLPSGTGGYEQYF
TRBD1 . TRBJ2-7 TRBV27 TGTGCCAGCCGCCCCGTGGGACAGAGCTCCTACGAGCAGTACTTC CASRPVGQSSYEQYF
. . TRBJ1-1 TRBV28 TGTGCCAGCTATTTTCGGGGGGAAAATGAAGCTTTCTTT CASYFRGENEAFF
. . TRBJ2-3 TRBV2 TGTGCCAGCAGTGATCAGGGAAGTCCGGCAGATACGCAGTATTTT CASSDQGSPADTQYF
. few TRBJ1-5 TRBV6-5 TGTGCCAGCAGTTACACACAGTATAGCAATCAGCCCCAGCATTTT CASSYTQYSNQPQHF
. . TRBJ1-6 TRBV6-5 TGTGCCAGCAGTACCCAGGATGGTTCACCCCTCCACTTT CASSTQDGSPLHF
TRBD2 . TRBJ2-3 TRBV11-3 TGTGCCAGCAGCCAGATAGCGGGAAGCACAGATACGCAGTATTTT CASSQIAGSTDTQYF
. . TRBJ2-2 TRBV9 TGTGCCAGCAGCCCCGGGGGCGGGAGTTTCGACGGGGAGCTGTTTTTT CASSPGGGSFDGELFF
TRBD1 . TRBJ1-1 TRBV7-9 TGTGCCAGCAGCCCGGGACAGAGGAACACTGAAGCTTTCTTT CASSPGQRNTEAFF
. . TRBJ2-1 TRBV7-9 TGTGCCAGCAGCCCCCTCTACAATGAGCAGTTCTTC CASSPLYNEQFF
. few TRBJ1-1 TRBV5-1 TGCGCCAGCATGAGAAACCGGGACACTGAAGCTTTCTTT CASMRNRDTEAFF
TRBD2 . TRBJ2-1 TRBV7-9 TGTGCCAGCAGCTTAGCGCCGGGACTAGCGGGGAATAACAATGAGCAGTTCTTC CASSLAPGLAGNNNEQFF
. . TRBJ2-2 TRBV11-2 TGTGCCAGCAGCGGCCTAGAGGGTTCGGGAACCGGGGAGCTGTTTTTT CASSGLEGSGTGELFF
TRBD1 . TRBJ1-3 TRBV30 TGTGCCTGCCCCAAAGCCAGAACAGGGGAAAACACCATATATTTT CACPKARTGENTIYF
. few TRBJ1-1 TRBV7-6 TGTGCCAGCAGCTTAGGTACAGGCCCCACTGAAGCTTTCTTT CASSLGTGPTEAFF
TRBD2 . TRBJ2-1 TRBV5-1 TGCGCCAGCAGCCCGGGGGGGGGAGGGAATGAGCAGTTCTTC CASSPGGGGNEQFF
TRBD1 . TRBJ2-5 TRBV5-1 TGCGCCAGCGGCAGGGGACAGGGGGAGGAGACCCAGTACTTC CASGRGQGEETQYF
. . TRBJ1-2 TRBV18 TGTGCCAGCTCACCAGATGACAGTAACGGCTACACCTTC CASSPDDSNGYTF
TRBD2 few TRBJ2-1 TRBV6-1 TGTGCCAGCAGTGATACTAGCGGGAGCGCGGATGAGCAGTTCTTC CASSDTSGSADEQFF
. . TRBJ1-3 TRBV4-2 TGTGCCAGCAGCCAAGATACCCCCGGGGGAGGCTCTGGAAACACCATATATTTT CASSQDTPGGGSGNTIYF
. . TRBJ2-2 TRBV4-1 TGCGCCAGCAGCCAATACGCCGGGACAAACACCGGGGAGCTGTTTTTT CASSQYAGTNTGELFF
. few TRBJ1-1 TRBV5-1 TGCGCCAGCAGCTTGACAGGGTCCGGGAACACTGAAGCTTTCTTT CASSLTGSGNTEAFF
TRBD1 . TRBJ1-3 TRBV9 TGTGCCAGCAGCGTAAGACTGGGGACAGCATCTGGAAACACCATATATTTT CASSVRLGTASGNTIYF
. . TRBJ2-5 TRBV28 TGTGCCATCATGGACAGCCAAGAGACCCAGTACTTC CAIMDSQETQYF
TRBD2 . TRBJ2-3 TRBV7-9 TGTGCCAGCAGCTTCTCCAGGGCTAGCGGGACAGATACGCAGTATTTT CASSFSRASGTDTQYF
. . TRBJ2-5 TRBV28 TGTGCCAGCAGTTTTGGTCAGCGGTACCAAGAGACCCAGTACTTC CASSFGQRYQETQYF
. once TRBJ2-3 TRBV28 TGTGCCAGCAGCTCGTACACAGATACGCAGTATTTT CASSSYTDTQYF
. few TRBJ1-1 TRBV4-2 TGTGCCAGCAGCCAAGGAGTGATGGAGGGCTTGGGAGCTTTCTTT CASSQGVMEGLGAFF
TRBD1 . TRBJ1-2 TRBV5-1 TGCGCCAGCAGTTCAACAGGGGGCTTTGCCTATGGCTACACCTTC CASSSTGGFAYGYTF
TRBD1 . TRBJ1-1 TRBV4-3 TGCGCCAGCAGCCAGGGACAGCCGAACACTGAAGCTTTCTTT CASSQGQPNTEAFF
. . TRBJ2-1 TRBV30 TGTGCCTGGAGTGTACTACTAGTCGATGAGCAGTTCTTC CAWSVLLVDEQFF
. . TRBJ2-7 TRBV11-3 TGTGCCAGCAGCCTAGGACTCGAATACGAGCAGTACTTC CASSLGLEYEQYF
TRBD1 . TRBJ2-5 TRBV11-2 TGTGCCAGCAGCTTAGCCCCGACAGGGCAAGAGACCCAGTACTTC CASSLAPTGQETQYF
. . TRBJ2-1 TRBV6-5 TGTGCCAGCAGTACAGGGCTGGGTGAGCAGTTCTTC CASSTGLGEQFF
TRBD1 . TRBJ2-2 TRBV27 TGTGCCAGCAAACTCGGGACAGGGGGAAACACCGGGGAGCTGTTTTTT CASKLGTGGNTGELFF
TRBD2 . TRBJ2-5 TRBV11-2 TGTGCCAGCAGCTTAGGAGGGACTAGCGGGAGAAGAGAGACCCAGTACTTC CASSLGGTSGRRETQYF
TRBD2 . TRBJ2-4 TRBV7-6 TGTGCCAGCAGCACCGGACTAGCGGGTCTAGCCAAAAACATTCAGTACTTC CASSTGLAGLAKNIQYF
TRBD2 few TRBJ2-1 TRBV29-1 TGCAGCGCCGGGACTAGCGTCGTCGGCGGGCAGTTCTTC CSAGTSVVGGQFF
. . TRBJ1-2 TRBV28 TGTGCCAGCAATCCCGGGATCTACTATGGCTACACCTTC CASNPGIYYGYTF
. . TRBJ2-3 TRBV5-1 TGCGCCAGTGTTCCGGGAACTAGCACAGATACGCAGTATTTT CASVPGTSTDTQYF
TRBD1 . TRBJ2-5 TRBV15 TGTGCCACCTCCCGGGACAGGGCCGAGACCCAGTACTTC CATSRDRAETQYF
. . TRBJ1-1 TRBV29-1 TGCAGCGCCCAACTGACACTGAACACTGAAGCTTTCTTT CSAQLTLNTEAFF
. . TRBJ1-5 TRBV7-9 TGTGCCAGCAGCTTTGTCTCGGAGATACAGCCCCAGCATTTT CASSFVSEIQPQHF
. . TRBJ2-3 TRBV7-7 TGTGCTAGCAGCCCCCAGAGTCATGGCGGGAACATGGATACGCAGTATTTT CASSPQSHGGNMDTQYF
TRBD2 once TRBJ2-7 TRBV7-9 TGTGCCAGCAGCACGGGACTAGCGGGGACCTATGAGCAGTACTTC CASSTGLAGTYEQYF